Listed below are T cell receptor beta chains from one sample, sequenced in a study of blood T cell repertoires in COVID-19. Data came from immunoSEQ multiplex PCR; TCRdb stores just in-frame clones and leaves some out. The repertoire consists of about 480,000 clones, with 85% to 90% occurring once and the leading ten covering about 8.2%. Sequences were obtained from peripheral blood. These receptors originate from a woman aged 45-65 years with COVID-19, enrolled during active disease. Each CDR3 is given with its conserved first and last residue. D genes are given only for firm matches. Clone sizes are given selectively: once, few, many, or a class where the clone is expanded.

clone size: .
V gene: TRBV12-3/TRBV12-4
D gene: .
J gene: TRBJ2-3
CDR3 DNA: TGTGCCAGCAGTCCAGGGTCAGATACGCAGTATTTT
CDR3 protein: CASSPGSDTQYF

clone size: .
V gene: TRBV30
D gene: TRBD1
J gene: TRBJ1-1
CDR3 DNA: TGTGCCTGGGGGACAGGGGGCGAGGGGAACACTGAAGCTTTCTTT
CDR3 protein: CAWGTGGEGNTEAFF

clone size: .
V gene: TRBV11-2
D gene: .
J gene: TRBJ1-4
CDR3 DNA: TGTGCCAGCAGCTTAGATGAGGAAAAACTGTTTTTT
CDR3 protein: CASSLDEEKLFF

clone size: .
V gene: TRBV6-2/TRBV6-3
D gene: TRBD1
J gene: TRBJ1-2
CDR3 DNA: TGTGCCAGCAGTTCCCCAGGGGGCTATGGCTACACCTTC
CDR3 protein: CASSSPGGYGYTF

clone size: .
V gene: TRBV6-5
D gene: TRBD1
J gene: TRBJ1-5
CDR3 DNA: TGTGCCAGCAGAATTAGACAGGGCCAGAATCAGCCCCAGCATTTT
CDR3 protein: CASRIRQGQNQPQHF

clone size: .
V gene: TRBV12-5
D gene: .
J gene: TRBJ1-1
CDR3 DNA: TGTGCTAGTGGTTTGAGGGGAGGGGACACTGAAGCTTTCTTT
CDR3 protein: CASGLRGGDTEAFF

clone size: .
V gene: TRBV7-3
D gene: .
J gene: TRBJ2-3
CDR3 DNA: TGTGCCAGCTCCAGGGGGGAGCGGGGGATGGGTACGCAGTATTTT
CDR3 protein: CASSRGERGMGTQYF

clone size: .
V gene: TRBV30
D gene: TRBD1
J gene: TRBJ1-3
CDR3 DNA: TGTGCCTGGAGTTCCCCCGGGACAGTCTCTGGAAACACCATATATTTT
CDR3 protein: CAWSSPGTVSGNTIYF

clone size: .
V gene: TRBV2
D gene: TRBD1
J gene: TRBJ1-1
CDR3 DNA: TGTGCCAGCAGTTTTGACAGGGCGAAGAGAACTGAAGCTTTCTTT
CDR3 protein: CASSFDRAKRTEAFF

clone size: .
V gene: TRBV28
D gene: TRBD1
J gene: TRBJ1-2
CDR3 DNA: TGTGCCAGCCTTGACAGGGCGGGGAACTATGGCTACACCTTC
CDR3 protein: CASLDRAGNYGYTF

clone size: .
V gene: TRBV19
D gene: .
J gene: TRBJ1-5
CDR3 DNA: TGTGCCAGTAGTCCGTCACGGGGTCAGCCCCAGCATTTT
CDR3 protein: CASSPSRGQPQHF

clone size: .
V gene: TRBV6-1
D gene: TRBD1
J gene: TRBJ2-1
CDR3 DNA: TGTGCCAGCAGTGAACCGGGACAGGGGCTTCGGGAGCAGTTCTTC
CDR3 protein: CASSEPGQGLREQFF

clone size: .
V gene: TRBV7-8
D gene: .
J gene: TRBJ1-3
CDR3 DNA: TGTGCCAGCAGCCCCTACCTAATGTCTGGAAACACCATATATTTT
CDR3 protein: CASSPYLMSGNTIYF

clone size: .
V gene: TRBV12-3/TRBV12-4
D gene: .
J gene: TRBJ2-3
CDR3 DNA: TGTGCCAGCAGGAAGGAGGATACGCAGTATTTT
CDR3 protein: CASRKEDTQYF

clone size: .
V gene: TRBV28
D gene: .
J gene: TRBJ2-2
CDR3 DNA: TGTGCCAGCAGTCTACCGGGCACCGGGGAGCTGTTTTTT
CDR3 protein: CASSLPGTGELFF

clone size: once
V gene: TRBV30
D gene: TRBD1
J gene: TRBJ1-1
CDR3 DNA: TGTGCCTCCAGGGGGCTCGGGAACACTGAAGCTTTCTTT
CDR3 protein: CASRGLGNTEAFF

clone size: .
V gene: TRBV29-1
D gene: .
J gene: TRBJ1-2
CDR3 DNA: TGCAGCGTTGCACGGGAAGGCTACACCTTC
CDR3 protein: CSVAREGYTF

clone size: .
V gene: TRBV11-2
D gene: .
J gene: TRBJ2-1
CDR3 DNA: TGTGCCAGCAGAATATACAATGAGCAGTTCTTC
CDR3 protein: CASRIYNEQFF

clone size: .
V gene: TRBV10-3
D gene: TRBD1
J gene: TRBJ2-4
CDR3 DNA: TGTGCCATCAGTGAGTCGACGCGTACAGGGGGATATTCTACCCAAGCCAAAAACATTCAGTACTTC
CDR3 protein: CAISESTRTGGYSTQAKNIQYF

clone size: .
V gene: TRBV19
D gene: .
J gene: TRBJ2-2
CDR3 DNA: TGTGCCAGTAGTATTCAGGGTTTGAACACCGGGGAGCTGTTTTTT
CDR3 protein: CASSIQGLNTGELFF

clone size: .
V gene: TRBV6-5
D gene: .
J gene: TRBJ1-6
CDR3 DNA: TGTGCCAGCGGCTCAGTTTCACCCCTCCACTTT
CDR3 protein: CASGSVSPLHF

clone size: .
V gene: TRBV5-8
D gene: .
J gene: TRBJ1-2
CDR3 DNA: TGTGCCAGCAGCTTGGTGGGGGGTACAGGTTCCATCTCCTATGGCTACACCTTC
CDR3 protein: CASSLVGGTGSISYGYTF